These 9 T cell receptor beta chains were sequenced from one sample in a study of early T cells in non-severe SARS-CoV-2 infection. TCRdb fed the 5' RACE reads into MiXCR, producing one record per CDR3 protein. The sample consists of approximately 26,000 distinct CDR3 sequences, 4.4% of them appearing once. The sample taken for sequencing was whole blood. These receptors were collected from an adult who was a healthcare worker with PCR-confirmed SARS-CoV-2 infection or an uninfected control (not recorded which).

This clonotype has ten or more counts. This chain's CDR3 is CASSLTIAGVRNEQFF. CDR3 coding DNA: TGTGCCAGCAGCTTAACGATAGCGGGAGTAAGGAATGAGCAGTTCTTC. This chain connects TRBV7-2 to TRBJ2-1; 9 nucleotides agree with TRBD2. The CDR3 totals 16 residues. V lost 2 bases and J lost 7; bases outside the gene matches: 9. Germline V gene lookup returns CDR1 SGHTA and CDR2 FQGNSA.

This clonotype was counted at least ten times. The CDR3 DNA reads as TGCAGTGCTAGAGGCCCAGGGACTCCCCGGGGCACAGATACGCAGTATTTT. This sequence encodes CSARGPGTPRGTDTQYF. The chain has TRBV20-1 and TRBJ2-3; tentative D call: TRBD2 (6 bases). V lost 1 base to trimming and J lost 1 base, with 18 bases between them. Germline V gene lookup returns CDR1 DFQATT and CDR2 SNEGSKA (reference sequence). This CDR3 contains 17 residues.

This clonotype was counted at least ten times. V gene TRBV20-1 combines with J gene TRBJ2-1; 9 bases align to TRBD2. The germline V gene encodes CDR1 DFQATT and CDR2 SNEGSKA (reference sequence). The V gene end was trimmed by 3 bases and the J gene end by 6 bases; junction bases not matched to a gene: 12. CDR3 length: 16 amino acids. The CDR3 DNA follows: TGCAGTGCTAGGCGAGGACTAGCGCATTCGTTCAATGAGCAGTTCTTC. Protein product: CSARRGLAHSFNEQFF.

The sample holds a few counts of this clonotype. A much larger clonotype is one base distant, so this may be a read error. V is TRBV20-1 and J is TRBJ1-4; unclear D gene. This CDR3 has 11 residues. Germline loops: CDR1 DFQATT, CDR2 SNEGSKA (reference sequence). The CDR3 bases are TGCTGTGCTGAGGGCCCCGAAAAACTGTTTTTT. This gives the protein CCAEGPEKLFF.

Relative to its sample, this clonotype is medium-sized (0.01 to 0.1%). This chain links TRBV4-3 with TRBJ2-7; 13 positions match TRBD2. The CDR3 has 15 residues. The germline CDR1 and CDR2 sequences are LGHNA and YSLEER. V shed 3 bases, J shed 5 bases, and the junction held 4 bases outside the gene matches. The CDR3 DNA is TGCGCCAGCAGCCAGACTAGCGGGAGGCACCACGAGCAGTACTTC. Protein product: CASSQTSGRHHEQYF.

This chain joins TRBV5-1 and TRBJ2-7; D not certain. The V end lost 0 bases, the J end lost 3 bases, and 13 bases lay between the germline ends. CDR1 is SGHRS and CDR2 is YFSETQ in the germline V gene. The CDR3 consists of 15 residues. The CDR3 sequence is CASSLVGGPLYEQYF. The CDR3 coding sequence is TGCGCCAGCAGCTTGGTAGGTGGGCCTCTCTACGAGCAGTACTTC.

This clonotype was observed once. This chain uses TRBV7-6 with TRBJ1-3; D unclear. Trimming pared 4 bases from V and 0 bases from J, leaving 7 bases between. CDR1 is SGHVS, CDR2 FNYEAQ, per germline. This CDR3 comprises 14 residues. CDR3 nucleotides: TGTGCCAGCAGCTCAGGCCTCTCTGGAAACACCATATATTTT. It encodes CASSSGLSGNTIYF.

This clonotype was seen many times. This chain joins TRBV5-1 and TRBJ2-7; D gene ambiguous. Germline CDR1 and CDR2: SGHRS and YFSETQ. The CDR3 extends over 11 amino acids. V lost 4 bases to trimming and J lost 2 bases, with 4 bases between them. CDR3 region: CASSEAYEQYF. The CDR3 region has the DNA TGCGCCAGCAGCGAGGCCTACGAGCAGTACTTC. The variable domain in full, with the rest retrieved from reference TRBV5-1 and TRBJ2-7, is KAGVTQTPRYLIKTRGQQVTLSCSPISGHRSVSWYQQTPGQGLQFLFEYFSETQRNKGNFPGRFSGRQFSNSRSEMNVSTLELGDSALYLCASSEAYEQYFGPGTRLTVT.

This clonotype is termed medium-sized. The genes are TRBV9 and TRBJ2-7; the match to TRBD1 covers 7 bases. This CDR3 region has 14 residues. Germline CDR1 and CDR2: SGDLS and YYNGEE. The V and J ends lost 3 bases and 6 bases, in that order; junction bases with no gene match: 9. The CDR3 is CASSGDDRVLEQYF. The DNA for the CDR3 is TGTGCCAGCAGCGGAGATGACAGGGTCCTCGAGCAGTACTTC. The whole variable domain, filled in from reference TRBV9 and TRBJ2-7, reads DSGVTQTPKHLITATGQRVTLRCSPRSGDLSVYWYQQSLDQGLQFLIQYYNGEERAKGNILERFSAQQFPDLHSELNLSSLELGDSALYFCASSGDDRVLEQYFGPGTRLTVT.